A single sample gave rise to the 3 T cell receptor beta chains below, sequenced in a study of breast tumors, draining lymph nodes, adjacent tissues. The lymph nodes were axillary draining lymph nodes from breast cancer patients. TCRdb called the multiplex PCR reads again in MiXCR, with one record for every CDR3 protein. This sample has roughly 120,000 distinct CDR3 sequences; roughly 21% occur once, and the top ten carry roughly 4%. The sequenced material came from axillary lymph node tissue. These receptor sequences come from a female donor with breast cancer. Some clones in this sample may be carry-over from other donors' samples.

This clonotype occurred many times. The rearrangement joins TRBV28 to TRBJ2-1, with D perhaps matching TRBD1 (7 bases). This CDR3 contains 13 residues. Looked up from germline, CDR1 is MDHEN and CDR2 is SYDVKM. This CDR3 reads CVSRQGGYNEQFF. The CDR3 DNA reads TGTGTGTCAAGACAGGGAGGATACAATGAGCAGTTCTTC.

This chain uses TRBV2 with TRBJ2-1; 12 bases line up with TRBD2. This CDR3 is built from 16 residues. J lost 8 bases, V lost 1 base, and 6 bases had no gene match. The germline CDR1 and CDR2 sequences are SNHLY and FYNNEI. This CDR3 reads CASSEGASGRADEQFF. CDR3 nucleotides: TGTGCCAGCAGTGAAGGTGCTAGCGGGAGGGCCGATGAGCAGTTCTTC.

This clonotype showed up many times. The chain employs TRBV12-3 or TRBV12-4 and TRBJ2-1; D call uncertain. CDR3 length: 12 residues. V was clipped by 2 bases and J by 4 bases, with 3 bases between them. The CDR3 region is CASSLTYNEQFF. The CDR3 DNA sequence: TGTGCCAGCAGTTTAACGTACAATGAGCAGTTCTTC.